A selection of T cell receptor beta chains follows, all from one sample in a study of blood T cell repertoires in COVID-19. The repertoire was sequenced with immunoSEQ multiplex PCR; TCRdb's copy has only in-frame clones and lacks some. The sample has 200,000 to 250,000 clones; roughly 85% are singletons. What was sequenced was peripheral blood. The receptors here all came from a man aged 50 to 60 who had recovered from COVID-19. The CDR3 runs from the conserved cysteine through the conserved F or W. Each record gives: CDR3 protein, CDR3 DNA, V gene, D gene, J gene, clone size, CDR3 length. D genes are given only for firm matches. For some rows the clone size is stated as once, few or many, or as a class when expanded; others skip it.

CDR3 protein: CASGSGRGTGELFF
CDR3 DNA: TGCGCCAGCGGTAGCGGGAGAGGAACCGGGGAGCTGTTTTTT
V gene: TRBV5-1
D gene: TRBD2
J gene: TRBJ2-2
clone size: -
CDR3 length: 14

CDR3 protein: CASSFWTSGSYEQYF
CDR3 DNA: TGTGCCAGCAGCTTTTGGACTAGCGGGAGCTACGAGCAGTACTTC
V gene: TRBV5-4
D gene: TRBD2
J gene: TRBJ2-7
clone size: -
CDR3 length: 15

CDR3 protein: CSVRSGQGRSYEQYF
CDR3 DNA: TGCAGCGTGCGGAGTGGACAGGGCAGGTCCTACGAGCAGTACTTC
V gene: TRBV29-1
D gene: TRBD1
J gene: TRBJ2-7
clone size: -
CDR3 length: 15

CDR3 protein: CASSHNTGDNEKLFF
CDR3 DNA: TGTGCCAGCAGCCATAACACAGGGGATAATGAAAAACTGTTTTTT
V gene: TRBV3-1/TRBV3-2
D gene: TRBD1
J gene: TRBJ1-4
clone size: -
CDR3 length: 15

CDR3 protein: CSVEDPGGRGAFF
CDR3 DNA: TGCAGCGTTGAAGATCCCGGGGGAAGAGGAGCTTTCTTT
V gene: TRBV29-1
D gene: -
J gene: TRBJ1-1
clone size: -
CDR3 length: 13

CDR3 protein: CASSSPRGSGNQPQHF
CDR3 DNA: TGTGCCAGCAGTTCCCCCAGGGGTAGCGGCAATCAGCCCCAGCATTTT
V gene: TRBV28
D gene: -
J gene: TRBJ1-5
clone size: -
CDR3 length: 16

CDR3 protein: CASSLYRRETQYF
CDR3 DNA: TGTGCCAGCAGCTTGTACAGGCGGGAGACCCAGTACTTC
V gene: TRBV5-8
D gene: -
J gene: TRBJ2-5
clone size: -
CDR3 length: 13

CDR3 protein: CASSLGGARNQPQHF
CDR3 DNA: TGTGCCAGCAGTTTAGGGGGCGCGCGGAATCAGCCCCAGCATTTT
V gene: TRBV28
D gene: -
J gene: TRBJ1-5
clone size: -
CDR3 length: 15

CDR3 protein: CASSSGQGNTQYF
CDR3 DNA: TGTGCCAGCAGCTCAGGACAGGGGAATACGCAGTATTTT
V gene: TRBV6-4
D gene: TRBD1
J gene: TRBJ2-3
clone size: -
CDR3 length: 13

CDR3 protein: CASSLIGTSGYEQYF
CDR3 DNA: TGCGCCAGCAGCTTGATTGGGACTAGCGGCTACGAGCAGTACTTC
V gene: TRBV5-1
D gene: TRBD2
J gene: TRBJ2-7
clone size: -
CDR3 length: 15

CDR3 protein: CASRPSSYNEQFF
CDR3 DNA: TGTGCCAGCCGCCCGAGCTCCTACAATGAGCAGTTCTTC
V gene: TRBV28
D gene: -
J gene: TRBJ2-1
clone size: once
CDR3 length: 13

CDR3 protein: CASSLGESVTEAFF
CDR3 DNA: TGCGCCAGCAGCTTGGGGGAGTCGGTCACTGAAGCTTTCTTT
V gene: TRBV5-1
D gene: -
J gene: TRBJ1-1
clone size: few
CDR3 length: 14

CDR3 protein: CASSHTTRGDGETQYF
CDR3 DNA: TGCGCCAGCAGCCACACTACGCGGGGGGATGGGGAGACCCAGTACTTC
V gene: TRBV4-1
D gene: TRBD2
J gene: TRBJ2-5
clone size: -
CDR3 length: 16

CDR3 protein: CASSLNTNYEQYF
CDR3 DNA: TGTGCCAGCAGTTTAAACACGAACTACGAGCAGTACTTC
V gene: TRBV27
D gene: -
J gene: TRBJ2-7
clone size: -
CDR3 length: 13

CDR3 protein: CASSVRSGNEKLFF
CDR3 DNA: TGTGCCAGCAGCGTAAGGAGTGGTAATGAAAAACTGTTTTTT
V gene: TRBV9
D gene: -
J gene: TRBJ1-4
clone size: once
CDR3 length: 14

CDR3 protein: CASSLYITNEKLFF
CDR3 DNA: TGTGCCAGCAGTTTATACATAACTAATGAAAAACTGTTTTTT
V gene: TRBV28
D gene: -
J gene: TRBJ1-4
clone size: -
CDR3 length: 14

CDR3 protein: CASSLQTGYSQPQHF
CDR3 DNA: TGTGCCAGCAGTTTACAAACAGGGTATAGTCAGCCCCAGCATTTT
V gene: TRBV28
D gene: -
J gene: TRBJ1-5
clone size: -
CDR3 length: 15

CDR3 protein: CSASGEYLTEAFF
CDR3 DNA: TGCAGTGCTAGTGGCGAATATCTCACTGAAGCTTTCTTT
V gene: TRBV20-1
D gene: -
J gene: TRBJ1-1
clone size: -
CDR3 length: 13

CDR3 protein: CASSRQGFRSGTEAFF
CDR3 DNA: TGTGCCAGCAGCCGACAGGGGTTTAGATCTGGCACTGAAGCTTTCTTT
V gene: TRBV14
D gene: TRBD1
J gene: TRBJ1-1
clone size: -
CDR3 length: 16

CDR3 protein: CSVGGGSGRLSNYGYTF
CDR3 DNA: TGCAGCGTTGGTGGGGGGAGTGGCAGACTATCTAACTATGGCTACACCTTC
V gene: TRBV29-1
D gene: -
J gene: TRBJ1-2
clone size: -
CDR3 length: 17

CDR3 protein: CASSLSPTAYEQYF
CDR3 DNA: TGTGCCAGCAGCTTATCCCCGACAGCATACGAGCAGTACTTC
V gene: TRBV7-2
D gene: -
J gene: TRBJ2-7
clone size: -
CDR3 length: 14

CDR3 protein: CASRQGTKNIQYF
CDR3 DNA: TGTGCCAGCAGGCAGGGTACCAAAAACATTCAGTACTTC
V gene: TRBV28
D gene: -
J gene: TRBJ2-4
clone size: -
CDR3 length: 13

CDR3 protein: CASSHLQGAYNEQFF
CDR3 DNA: TGTGCCAGCAGCCACCTACAGGGGGCCTACAATGAGCAGTTCTTC
V gene: TRBV3-1/TRBV3-2
D gene: TRBD1
J gene: TRBJ2-1
clone size: -
CDR3 length: 15

CDR3 protein: CASSLGGGQGNQPQHF
CDR3 DNA: TGTGCCAGCAGCTTAGGCGGGGGGCAGGGCAATCAGCCCCAGCATTTT
V gene: TRBV7-2
D gene: -
J gene: TRBJ1-5
clone size: -
CDR3 length: 16

CDR3 protein: CASSQSILLYPQGLAADTQYF
CDR3 DNA: TGCGCCAGCAGTCAATCGATCCTCCTTTACCCCCAGGGGCTCGCCGCAGATACGCAGTATTTT
V gene: TRBV23-1
D gene: -
J gene: TRBJ2-3
clone size: -
CDR3 length: 21

CDR3 protein: CASSPASGRAAGTQYF
CDR3 DNA: TGTGCCAGCAGCCCCGCTAGCGGGAGGGCCGCGGGTACGCAGTATTTT
V gene: TRBV11-2
D gene: TRBD2
J gene: TRBJ2-3
clone size: once
CDR3 length: 16

CDR3 protein: CASTSLPYSGANVLTF
CDR3 DNA: TGCGCCAGCACGAGCCTGCCCTACTCTGGGGCCAACGTCCTGACTTTC
V gene: TRBV5-1
D gene: -
J gene: TRBJ2-6
clone size: -
CDR3 length: 16

CDR3 protein: CASSLNAEGSSGNTIYF
CDR3 DNA: TGCGCCAGCAGCTTGAACGCCGAGGGTTCCTCTGGAAACACCATATATTTT
V gene: TRBV5-1
D gene: -
J gene: TRBJ1-3
clone size: -
CDR3 length: 17

CDR3 protein: CASSAALGGNQPQHF
CDR3 DNA: TGTGCCAGCAGTGCCGCCCTTGGAGGAAATCAGCCCCAGCATTTT
V gene: TRBV28
D gene: -
J gene: TRBJ1-5
clone size: -
CDR3 length: 15

CDR3 protein: CASADSDVAKNIQYF
CDR3 DNA: TGTGCCAGCGCGGACAGCGATGTAGCCAAAAACATTCAGTACTTC
V gene: TRBV3-1/TRBV3-2
D gene: -
J gene: TRBJ2-4
clone size: -
CDR3 length: 15

CDR3 protein: CASSPLRDSYNQPQHF
CDR3 DNA: TGTGCCAGCTCACCACTCCGGGACAGCTACAATCAGCCCCAGCATTTT
V gene: TRBV18
D gene: TRBD1
J gene: TRBJ1-5
clone size: -
CDR3 length: 16

CDR3 protein: CASSKAGGEGQAFF
CDR3 DNA: TGTGCCAGCAGCAAAGCGGGTGGGGAGGGCCAAGCTTTCTTT
V gene: TRBV21-1
D gene: -
J gene: TRBJ1-1
clone size: -
CDR3 length: 14

CDR3 protein: CASSWGVAGTGPDTQYF
CDR3 DNA: TGTGCCAGCAGCTGGGGAGTAGCGGGAACAGGCCCAGATACGCAGTATTTT
V gene: TRBV11-2
D gene: TRBD2
J gene: TRBJ2-3
clone size: -
CDR3 length: 17

CDR3 protein: CAWSVLGGYTEAFF
CDR3 DNA: TGTGCCTGGAGTGTACTTGGCGGTTACACTGAAGCTTTCTTT
V gene: TRBV30
D gene: -
J gene: TRBJ1-1
clone size: -
CDR3 length: 14

CDR3 protein: CSVSVQGRDEQFF
CDR3 DNA: TGCAGCGTTTCCGTACAGGGGCGGGATGAGCAGTTCTTC
V gene: TRBV29-1
D gene: TRBD1
J gene: TRBJ2-1
clone size: once
CDR3 length: 13

CDR3 protein: CASSMRQVTYEQYF
CDR3 DNA: TGTGCCAGCAGCATGAGACAGGTTACCTACGAGCAGTACTTC
V gene: TRBV13
D gene: -
J gene: TRBJ2-7
clone size: -
CDR3 length: 14

CDR3 protein: CAWIPGQATGELFF
CDR3 DNA: TGTGCCTGGATTCCCGGACAGGCAACCGGGGAGCTGTTTTTT
V gene: TRBV30
D gene: TRBD1
J gene: TRBJ2-2
clone size: -
CDR3 length: 14

CDR3 protein: CASSPGTGHQPQHF
CDR3 DNA: TGTGCCAGCAGCCCCGGGACAGGGCATCAGCCCCAGCATTTT
V gene: TRBV7-2
D gene: TRBD1
J gene: TRBJ1-5
clone size: -
CDR3 length: 14

CDR3 protein: CASSMSIWGGEKLFF
CDR3 DNA: TGTGCCAGTAGTATGTCGATCTGGGGAGGTGAAAAACTGTTTTTT
V gene: TRBV19
D gene: -
J gene: TRBJ1-4
clone size: -
CDR3 length: 15

CDR3 protein: CASSPDRADGYTF
CDR3 DNA: TGTGCCAGCTCCCCCGACAGGGCGGATGGCTACACCTTC
V gene: TRBV18
D gene: TRBD1
J gene: TRBJ1-2
clone size: -
CDR3 length: 13

CDR3 protein: CASRPRRGSYSPLHF
CDR3 DNA: TGTGCCAGCAGACCCCGTCGGGGTAGTTATTCACCCCTCCACTTT
V gene: TRBV6-6
D gene: -
J gene: TRBJ1-6
clone size: -
CDR3 length: 15

CDR3 protein: CASSSAGITDTQYF
CDR3 DNA: TGCGCCAGCAGCTCGGCGGGGATCACAGATACGCAGTATTTT
V gene: TRBV5-1
D gene: -
J gene: TRBJ2-3
clone size: -
CDR3 length: 14

CDR3 protein: CARGLAGAIDTQYF
CDR3 DNA: TGTGCCCGCGGACTAGCGGGAGCAATAGATACGCAGTATTTT
V gene: TRBV6-5
D gene: TRBD2
J gene: TRBJ2-3
clone size: -
CDR3 length: 14

CDR3 protein: CATNSGASYNEQFF
CDR3 DNA: TGTGCCACCAATAGCGGGGCTTCCTACAATGAGCAGTTCTTC
V gene: TRBV28
D gene: TRBD2
J gene: TRBJ2-1
clone size: -
CDR3 length: 14

CDR3 protein: CASSLTSGLGQPQHF
CDR3 DNA: TGTGCCAGCAGCTTGACCTCCGGGTTGGGTCAGCCCCAGCATTTT
V gene: TRBV6-6
D gene: -
J gene: TRBJ1-5
clone size: -
CDR3 length: 15

CDR3 protein: CASSFRTGGPKETQYF
CDR3 DNA: TGTGCCAGCAGCTTCCGGACAGGGGGACCTAAAGAGACCCAGTACTTC
V gene: TRBV11-2
D gene: TRBD1
J gene: TRBJ2-5
clone size: -
CDR3 length: 16

CDR3 protein: CASCRGDYEQYF
CDR3 DNA: TGTGCCAGTTGCAGGGGGGACTACGAGCAGTACTTC
V gene: TRBV28
D gene: -
J gene: TRBJ2-7
clone size: few
CDR3 length: 12

CDR3 protein: CASSQSTGNEKLFF
CDR3 DNA: TGCGCCAGCAGCCAATCGACAGGGAATGAAAAACTGTTTTTT
V gene: TRBV5-1
D gene: TRBD1
J gene: TRBJ1-4
clone size: -
CDR3 length: 14

CDR3 protein: CASSLWTGSLYYGYTF
CDR3 DNA: TGTGCCAGCAGTTTATGGACAGGGTCCTTATACTATGGCTACACCTTC
V gene: TRBV28
D gene: TRBD1
J gene: TRBJ1-2
clone size: once
CDR3 length: 16